Reported below is one T cell receptor (beta chain). Its antigen is still unknown. It has no much larger one-base neighbor in the sample; base qualities were not kept. The immunoSEQ Assay, a bias-controlled multiplex PCR, was used to amplify TCRbeta CDR3 regions from genomic DNA. In the paper's pipeline: Within the assay, amplification of reference gene primers was used to estimate how many nucleated cells each sample contained. To quantify the absolute abundance of each unique TCRbeta CDR3 rearrangement, sequence reads were collapsed and filtered. Productive Simpson clonality was computed per sample as the square root of Simpson's diversity index over productive rearrangements. TCRdb carries this immuneACCESS record with in-frame sequences only. Its versions omit some clonotypes, under half of them owing to an unresolved V gene in the studies checked, with the rest unexplained. Clone size and V and J calls were adopted from that table, with D and trimming inferred from the DNA. For this sample the table gives 30,000 to 40,000 clones, of which 90% were detected only once. 20% to 25% of the sample is in the top ten clones.

Whole blood was collected in K2EDTA tubes by collaborating institutions according to the institutions' own protocols. Collaborator samples were shipped for TCRbeta analysis as frozen whole blood, isolated PBMCs, or DNA extracted from either sample type. This record comes from a study of blood T cell repertoires in COVID-19 (dated by TCRdb to the early 2020s). Regarding the study in general: Collaborator samples came from the United States, Italy and Spain and covered acute and convalescent phases of COVID-19. The material from the prospective study consisted of cDNA or gDNA derived from T cells, B-cell-depleted T cells, or PBMCs. The dataset comprised deeply sampled blood TCRbeta repertoires from subjects exposed to, actively infected with, or recovered from COVID-19. The repertoires were made available in a free public database intended to serve as a resource for research on the immune response to SARS-CoV-2. Samples were obtained from the ongoing ImmuneRACE study (first 160 participants) and from 1,254 subjects provided by 6 global collaborators. Sample metadata almost always included a de-identified subject ID, COVID-19 status, age in years and sex. Where available, HLA class I and class II types were obtained from metadata supplied by the sample provider rather than from assay-based typing.

V is pruned by 10 bases and J by 3 bases, leaving 3 bases of the junction without a gene match. Inclusive of the bounding cysteine and phenylalanine, the CDR3 is 13 residues long. The retained sequence is limited to the CDR3, 39 bases, with the frame set at the first base. Looking up the germline V gene (reference sequence) yields CDR1 LNHDA and CDR2 SQIVND. The full study reports these points: The amount of clinical and demographic metadata varied by source and participant and was provided uncurated.

The receptor was derived from a man aged 55 to 69 with active or convalescent COVID-19. The sequencing sample was made of peripheral blood. The V gene is TRBV19 and the J gene is TRBJ2-2, with 9 bases matching TRBD2. CDR3 protein: CATAGGYTGELFF. The bases read TGTGCCACAGCGGGAGGCTACACCGGGGAGCTGTTTTTT.